The 7 T cell receptor beta chains given below trace back to one sample, sequenced in a study of spatial heterogeneity in lung cancer. TCRdb passed the 5' RACE reads through MiXCR, listing each CDR3 protein once. The sample has fewer than 150,000 distinct CDR3 sequences; 10% to 12% are singletons. Time point meaning: blood at routine non-recurrence follow-up after resection. This material consisted of PBMCs, taken at follow-up. These receptors all stem from a female donor with early-stage non-small cell lung cancer.

This clonotype was counted ten times or more. The J gene is TRBJ2-5, the V gene TRBV11-1; tentative D call: TRBD2 (6 bases). Germline CDR1 reads SGHAT; CDR2 reads FQDESV (reference sequence). V was trimmed by 6 bases and J by 3 bases, leaving 20 bases between them. The CDR3 consists of 16 residues. As DNA, the CDR3 is TGTGCCAGCAGATCATTCCCCTCTAGCGCAGAAGAGACCCAGTACTTC. Amino acid sequence: CASRSFPSSAEETQYF.

This clonotype was seen a handful of times. The J gene is TRBJ2-5, the V gene TRBV6-2 or TRBV6-3, with a weak D call TRBD2 (6 bases). Looked up from germline, CDR1 is MNHEY and CDR2 is SVGEGT. The CDR3 consists of 12 residues. V gave up 2 bases and J gave up 13 bases, with 14 bases separating them. CDR3 DNA sequence: TGTGCCAGCAGTTACCCGCCGGGAGTTAGGTACTTC. Protein: CASSYPPGVRYF.

This clonotype was observed at least ten times. The rearrangement joins TRBV5-1 to TRBJ2-3, with D perhaps matching TRBD1 or TRBD2 (5 bases each). Germline V gene lookup returns CDR1 SGHRS and CDR2 YFSETQ. This CDR3 has 16 amino acids. Trimming pared 0 bases from V and 0 bases from J, leaving 11 bases between. CDR3 loop: CASSLARGTSTDTQYF. CDR3 bases: TGCGCCAGCAGCTTGGCGAGGGGAACTAGCACAGATACGCAGTATTTT. The entire variable domain, with the rest obtained from reference TRBV5-1 and TRBJ2-3, is as follows: KAGVTQTPRYLIKTRGQQVTLSCSPISGHRSVSWYQQTPGQGLQFLFEYFSETQRNKGNFPGRFSGRQFSNSRSEMNVSTLELGDSALYLCASSLARGTSTDTQYFGPGTRLTVL.

This rearrangement joins TRBV28 to TRBJ2-6, with 10 bases aligning to TRBD1. After removal of 10 bases from V and 1 base from J, the junction contained 7 bases not matched to a gene. The CDR3 runs to 16 residues. CDR1 is MDHEN and CDR2 is SYDVKM in the germline V gene. The CDR3 region is CATRTGGGSGANVLTF. The CDR3 DNA reads as TGTGCCACCCGGACAGGGGGAGGTTCTGGGGCCAACGTCCTGACTTTC.

This clonotype was counted many times. The J gene is TRBJ2-7, the V gene TRBV2, with D unclear. The CDR3 sequence is 13 residues long. Trimming cost V 2 bases and J 7 bases, with 12 bases left between them. Germline CDR1 SNHLY, CDR2 FYNNEI. CDR3 loop: CASSERRQREQYF. The CDR3 nucleotides are TGTGCCAGCAGTGAAAGGCGACAAAGGGAGCAGTACTTC.

The chain is built from TRBV6-5 and TRBJ2-3; D remains unclear. The CDR3 length is 14 residues. In germline, CDR1 is MNHEY, CDR2 SVGAGI. The ends were cut back, 3 bases at V and 5 bases at J, with 12 bases in the middle. The CDR3 DNA is TGTGCCAGCAGTTATCCAGCGAAAAAAGATACGCAGTATTTT. Translation gives CASSYPAKKDTQYF.

There are a few counts of this clonotype. CDR3 in amino acids: CASSLEGSSTDTQYF. Written as DNA, the CDR3 is TGTGCCAGCAGCTTAGAAGGGTCTAGCACAGATACGCAGTATTTT. This chain uses TRBV11-1 with TRBJ2-3, with D uncertain. Germline values: CDR1 SGHAT, CDR2 FQDESV (reference sequence). Deletions cut 1 base from V and 0 bases from J, with 8 bases between. This CDR3 comprises 15 residues.